The text below deals with one TCR beta chain. Its antigen is not known. Germline V lookup: CDR1 MNHNY, CDR2 SVGAGI (reference sequence). After removal of 4 bases from V and 6 bases from J, the junction contained 8 bases not matched to a gene. This CDR3 spans 14 amino acids. PCR amplification relied on 60 Vbeta primers (plus 13 Jbeta primers). Clones were read by immunoSEQ multiplex PCR, and TCRdb kept only the in-frame ones, dropping some. With about 160,000 clones in the sample, the ten largest clones hold 1.3%. The source of the sample is a study of cytomegalovirus exposure and HLA in healthy donors. Study results and caveats: In a later analysis, donors in an Asian-associated ancestry cluster reportedly had fewer N-insertions in productive TCRs than the cohort mean. Per a prior analysis, the majority of TCR beta V segments were productive roughly 90% or roughly 30% of the time. Both high specificity and high sensitivity reportedly marked the classifier's diagnosis of cytomegalovirus status.

Sequencing was carried out using PBMCs. This clonotype was sampled from a woman aged 55-69 years in good health and CMV-seronegative. J is TRBJ2-7 and V is TRBV6-6; 8 bases map to TRBD1. Written as DNA, the CDR3 is TGTGCCAGCAGTTCCCAGGGGGCGCTAGGCGAGCAGTACTTC. Its protein is CASSSQGALGEQYF.